This note documents a single T cell receptor beta chain sequence. This clonotype was recorded at least ten times. Its antigen specificity is not known. Base qualities are not recorded, but no much larger clone differs from it by a single base. CDR1 and CDR2, per the germline V gene, are SGHTA and FQGNSA. V lost 2 bases and J lost 3 bases; the stretch between them is 11 bases long. Measured from the cysteine to the phenylalanine, the CDR3 is 14 residues long. The kept DNA is CDR3 alone, 42 bases in frame from the first base. These data belong to a study of T cell repertoires in cytomegalovirus infection (dated by TCRdb to about 2019). Looking at the study overall: Because public TCR beta signatures pointed to carriage of CMV infection together with the matching HLA type, the HLA type of each donor mattered for the analysis.

Results and caveats for the whole study, not just this receptor: The ex vivo response was dominated by HLA-C-restricted CMV-specific TCR beta clonotypes, which also provided the single most frequent clonotype in two of eight donors. In both this cohort and an independent cohort of 352 donors, the cumulative frequency of public TCR beta family members distinguished carriers of CMV infection plus the relevant HLA type.

For sequencing, an Illumina HiSeq 1500 was employed. In TCRdb, the public reads were trimmed at Q25 with fastp and aligned with MiXCR, with productive beta chains retained. Merged by CDR3 protein, the rows form single entries marked with the most common genes and DNA. In all, the sample holds about 260,000 distinct CDR3 sequences, and roughly 15% of those were seen once. The ten largest make up roughly 8.7% of the sample. The receptor was isolated from a human donor in good health (CMV status not recorded). Some clones in this sample may be carry-over from other donors' samples. Sequenced input: PBMCs. The chain is made from TRBV7-2 and TRBJ2-7; confidence is insufficient to name the D gene. This receptor has the CDR3 CASSLIQENYEQYF. The DNA reads as follows: TGTGCCAGCAGCTTAATCCAGGAGAACTACGAGCAGTACTTC.